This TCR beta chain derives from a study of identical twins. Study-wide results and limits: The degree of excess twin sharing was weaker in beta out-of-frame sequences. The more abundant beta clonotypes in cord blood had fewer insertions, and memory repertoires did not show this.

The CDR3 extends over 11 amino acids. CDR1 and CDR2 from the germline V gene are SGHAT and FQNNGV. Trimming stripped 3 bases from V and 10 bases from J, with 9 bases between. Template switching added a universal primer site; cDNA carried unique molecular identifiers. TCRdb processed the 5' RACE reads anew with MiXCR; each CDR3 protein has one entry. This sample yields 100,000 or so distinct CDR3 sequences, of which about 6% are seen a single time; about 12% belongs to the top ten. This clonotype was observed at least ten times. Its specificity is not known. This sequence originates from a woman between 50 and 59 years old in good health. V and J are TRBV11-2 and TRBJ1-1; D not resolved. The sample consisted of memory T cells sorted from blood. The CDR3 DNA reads TGTGCCAGCAGCTTGACTTGGGGAGCTTTCTTT. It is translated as CASSLTWGAFF.